Listed here are 32 T cell receptor beta chains from one sample, sequenced in a study of OX40 agonist ivuxolimab in advanced cancers. Libraries were prepared by immunoSEQ multiplex PCR; TCRdb keeps only in-frame clonotypes and omits some of them. The table lists roughly 150,000 clones, 85% to 95% of them singletons, with about 0.3% in the top ten. Source: CD4+ or CD8+ T cells sorted from blood, taken in a trial of the OX40 agonist ivuxolimab. These TCRs come from an adult with an advanced solid tumor such as melanoma, head and neck, liver or kidney cancer.

V usage is TRBV11-3 and J usage is TRBJ2-5; TRBD1 matches at 11 bases. This CDR3 is 16 amino acids long. The germline V gene encodes CDR1 SGHNT and CDR2 YENEEA. V was pared by 5 bases and J by 5 bases, with 10 bases of the junction left unmatched. The CDR3 DNA reads TGTGCCAGCAGCCGCCTTGGGACAGGGGGTATGGAGACCCAGTACTTC. This codes for CASSRLGTGGMETQYF.

The V and J genes are TRBV5-1 and TRBJ1-1, with D hard to call. This CDR3 contains 14 residues. V was cut by 1 base and J by 0 bases, with 7 bases left in between. Germline lookup yields CDR1 SGHRS and CDR2 YFSETQ. This CDR3 reads CASSLLPMNTEAFF. The CDR3 DNA sequence: TGCGCCAGCAGCTTGCTCCCAATGAACACTGAAGCTTTCTTT.

The CDR3 sequence is CASRTDSNYGYTF. In DNA, the CDR3 is TGTGCCAGCAGGACTGACAGCAACTATGGCTACACCTTC. The chain uses TRBV7-2 and TRBJ1-2; TRBD1 is a possible D gene (5 bases). Germline CDR1 reads SGHTA; CDR2 reads FQGNSA. The V and J ends lost 6 bases and 2 bases respectively, with 10 bases between them. The CDR3 extends over 13 amino acids.

The V and J genes are TRBV6-5 and TRBJ2-5; no reliable D call. V was shortened by 0 bases and J by 4 bases, with 9 bases between the two germline ends. Germline CDR1 is MNHEY and CDR2 is SVGAGI. The CDR3 is made up of 14 amino acids. CDR3 sequence reads: CASSYSSLGETQYF. The CDR3 DNA is TGTGCCAGCAGTTACTCGTCTTTGGGAGAGACCCAGTACTTC.

V and J are TRBV5-4 and TRBJ2-2; no clear D gene. The CDR3 has 12 residues. With 4 bases removed from V and 2 bases from J, the gap between germline ends came to 3 bases. Germline CDR1 and CDR2: SGHNT and YYREEE (reference sequence). The CDR3 nucleotides are TGTGCCAGCAGCCTAAACACCGGGGAGCTGTTTTTT. This gives the protein CASSLNTGELFF.

V is TRBV10-3 and J is TRBJ1-5; the match to TRBD1 covers 7 bases. This CDR3 is 15 amino acids long. Trimming at V came to 10 bases and at J to 6 bases, leaving 15 bases not matched to a gene. CDR1 and CDR2 from the germline V gene are ENHRY and SYGVKD. The CDR3 is CATRQGLMLGQPQHF. In DNA form, the CDR3 reads TGTGCCACCAGACAGGGTCTTATGCTGGGTCAGCCCCAGCATTTT.

The chain carries TRBV10-1 and TRBJ1-5; 7 bases are a match to TRBD1. The CDR3 sequence is 13 residues long. V trimming: 11 bases; J trimming: 4 bases; junction bases outside the gene matches: 8. Germline V gene data show CDR1 as WNHNN and CDR2 as SYGVQD (reference sequence). CDR3 in amino acids: CAVDREPNQPQHF. Written as DNA, the CDR3 is TGCGCCGTAGACAGGGAACCTAATCAGCCCCAGCATTTT.

This chain connects TRBV7-2 to TRBJ1-1; 8 bases align to TRBD1. Germline CDR1 SGHTA, CDR2 FQGNSA. The CDR3 contains 14 residues. V shed 4 bases, J shed 4 bases, and the junction held 5 bases outside the gene matches. CDR3 residues: CASSSTGQGTEAFF. In DNA, the CDR3 is TGTGCCAGCAGCTCCACTGGACAGGGCACTGAAGCTTTCTTT.

The chain is built from TRBV19 and TRBJ2-7; 7 bases align to TRBD1. The CDR3 contains 15 residues. V lost 1 base and J lost 4; bases outside the gene matches: 7. Looked up from germline, CDR1 is LNHDA and CDR2 is SQIVND (reference sequence). In nucleotides, the CDR3 is TGTGCCAGTAGTATAGGAGGGACAGCGACTTACGAGCAGTACTTC. This translates into CASSIGGTATYEQYF.

About this clone itself: A read error may produce the germline difference seen at one junction end. This rearrangement joins TRBV7-7 to TRBJ2-1; 9 nucleotides line up with TRBD2. CDR1 and CDR2 from the germline V gene are SSHAT and FNYEAQ (reference sequence). The CDR3 length is 14 residues. CDR3: CASRPRTSDNEQFF. Here the CDR3 DNA reads TGTGCTAGCAGGCCCAGGACTAGCGACAATGAGCAGTTCTTC. Based on the CDR3 plus reference TRBV7-7 and TRBJ2-1, the full variable domain is GAGVSQSPRYKVTKRGQDVTLRCDPISSHATLYWYQQALGQGPEFLTYFNYEAQPDKSGLPSDRFSAERPEGSISTLTIQRTEQRDSAMYRCASRPRTSDNEQFFGPGTRLTVL.

The chain employs TRBV29-1 and TRBJ1-1; TRBD1 matches at 9 bases. The CDR3 is made up of 13 amino acids. From germline, CDR1 is SQVTM and CDR2 ANQGSEA. The V and J ends lost 7 bases and 1 base, in that order; junction bases with no gene match: 4. The CDR3 reads CSGHRGQNTEAFF. DNA for the CDR3: TGCAGCGGCCACAGGGGGCAGAACACTGAAGCTTTCTTT.

This clone has only a few counts. The V gene is TRBV7-2, the J gene TRBJ2-3; tentatively, D is TRBD2 (6 bases). The germline gives CDR1 SGHTA, CDR2 FQGNSA. CDR3 size: 12 residues. Trimming took off 5 bases at V and 14 bases at J, with 17 bases between the two ends. CDR3 loop: CASSHAGTQRYF. The CDR3 nucleotides are TGTGCCAGCAGCCACGCCGGGACTCAACGGTATTTT.

In its sample, this clone was seen a few times. The chain joins TRBV10-3 to TRBJ2-7, with 11 positions matching TRBD2. Germline-derived CDR1 and CDR2 are ENHRY and SYGVKD. The CDR3 loop spans 17 amino acids. The ends lost 0 bases at V and 2 bases at J; junction bases unmatched: 6. DNA of the CDR3: TGTGCCATCAGTGAGTCGATCCTAGCGGGGGGTACCTACGAGCAGTACTTC. This codes for CAISESILAGGTYEQYF.

CDR3 sequence reads: CASSLGWTGEAFF. The DNA of the CDR3 is TGCGCCAGCAGCTTGGGATGGACAGGGGAAGCTTTCTTT. The chain employs TRBV5-1 and TRBJ1-1; the match to TRBD1 covers 8 bases. CDR1 and CDR2 from the germline V gene are SGHRS and YFSETQ. This CDR3 is built from 13 residues. Germline trimming cut 0 bases from V and 8 bases from J; bases unmatched to any gene: 3.

This chain uses TRBV9 with TRBJ2-3, with D tentatively TRBD2 (5 bases). Trimming removed 4 bases at V and 4 bases at J, with 16 bases between. The CDR3 is 15 amino acids. CDR1 SGDLS and CDR2 YYNGEE come from the germline V gene. CDR3 in amino acids: CASSPRRTSADTQYF. CDR3 coding DNA: TGTGCCAGCAGCCCCCGGAGGACGAGCGCAGATACGCAGTATTTT.

The V call is TRBV7-2, the J call TRBJ2-7; weak D call: TRBD1 (7 bases). The CDR3 is 16 amino acids. Germline values: CDR1 SGHTA, CDR2 FQGNSA. Trimming removed 3 bases at V and 0 bases at J, with 15 bases between. The CDR3 DNA is TGTGCCAGCAGCTTCCGGTCAGGGGGAGGCTCCTACGAGCAGTACTTC. The encoded protein is CASSFRSGGGSYEQYF.

V gene TRBV11-2 combines with J gene TRBJ1-1, with a tentative D call TRBD1 (5 bases). The CDR3 runs to 14 residues. Germline-derived CDR1 and CDR2 are SGHAT and FQNNGV. V gave up 8 bases and J gave up 5 bases, with 18 bases separating them. CDR3 in amino acids: CASFQLGTKTEAFF. The CDR3 nucleotides read TGTGCCAGCTTCCAACTAGGGACGAAGACTGAAGCTTTCTTT. Based on the CDR3 plus reference TRBV11-2 and TRBJ1-1, the full variable domain is EAGVAQSPRYKIIEKRQSVAFWCNPISGHATLYWYQQILGQGPKLLIQFQNNGVVDDSQLPKDRFSAERLKGVDSTLKIQPAKLEDSAVYLCASFQLGTKTEAFFGQGTRLTVV.

This sequence joins TRBV6-1 and TRBJ1-3; possible D gene TRBD1, 5 bases. Germline CDR1 and CDR2: MNHNS and SASEGT. This CDR3 has 16 residues. Deletions cut 0 bases from V and 2 bases from J, with 11 bases between. CDR3 sequence reads: CASSEALRGAGNTIYF. The CDR3 DNA reads TGTGCCAGCAGTGAAGCGCTTAGGGGAGCTGGAAACACCATATATTTT.

The CDR3 nucleotides are TGTGCCAGCAGCTCCCCGGACGGGGGGGACATTCAGTACTTC. It encodes CASSSPDGGDIQYF. This chain uses TRBV11-2 with TRBJ2-4; 8 nucleotides agree with TRBD2. The CDR3 has 14 amino acids. Trimming removed 4 bases from V and 8 bases from J; junction bases left unmatched: 7. Germline-derived CDR1 and CDR2 are SGHAT and FQNNGV.

The chain has TRBV9 and TRBJ1-3; TRBD1 aligns across 8 bases. This CDR3 contains 15 residues. V lost 2 bases and J lost 3; bases outside the gene matches: 4. CDR1 and CDR2 (germline): SGDLS, YYNGEE. The chain's CDR3 is CASSVGTGNGNTIYF. CDR3 nucleotide sequence: TGTGCCAGCAGCGTGGGGACAGGCAATGGAAACACCATATATTTT. Supplemented by reference TRBV9 and TRBJ1-3, the full variable domain reads DSGVTQTPKHLITATGQRVTLRCSPRSGDLSVYWYQQSLDQGLQFLIQYYNGEERAKGNILERFSAQQFPDLHSELNLSSLELGDSALYFCASSVGTGNGNTIYFGEGSWLTVV.

This chain uses TRBV5-3 with TRBJ1-1; 8 nucleotides match TRBD1. TRBV5-3 has ORF status, its function being uncertain. The CDR3 has 14 residues. V was clipped by 5 bases and J by 0 bases; unmatched bases: 3. The DNA of the CDR3 is TGTGCCAGAAGGACAGGGGCGGTGAACACTGAAGCTTTCTTT. Translated: CARRTGAVNTEAFF.

The V gene is TRBV7-9, the J gene TRBJ2-6; D not certain. Trimming stripped 5 bases from V and 0 bases from J, with 8 bases between. Germline CDR1 reads SEHNR; CDR2 reads FQNEAQ (reference sequence). This CDR3 contains 15 residues. In nucleotides, the CDR3 is TGTGCCAGCAGCCGGCGAGGCTCTGGGGCCAACGTCCTGACTTTC. Its protein is CASSRRGSGANVLTF.

V gene TRBV5-1 combines with J gene TRBJ1-1, with no clear D. V was clipped by 1 base and J by 7 bases, with 11 bases between them. In germline, CDR1 is SGHRS, CDR2 YFSETQ. The CDR3 totals 13 residues. The CDR3 DNA is TGCGCCAGCAGCTTGTTTCCCAGCCTTGAAGCTTTCTTT. It specifies CASSLFPSLEAFF.

The gene calls are TRBV18 and TRBJ1-2, with D uncertain. V shed 2 bases and J shed 4 bases, with 14 bases lying between them. The germline gives CDR1 KGHSH, CDR2 LQKENI. The CDR3 consists of 15 residues. CDR3 loop: CASSPSVGSGYGYTF. In DNA, the CDR3 is TGTGCCAGCTCACCATCGGTTGGGTCGGGCTATGGCTACACCTTC.

This clone was picked up one time. The gene calls are TRBV19 and TRBJ1-1; the D gene is possibly TRBD1 (5 bases). The V end was cut by 0 bases, the J end by 6 bases, with 8 bases between. From germline, CDR1 is LNHDA and CDR2 SQIVND (reference sequence). The CDR3 totals 13 residues. The CDR3 DNA follows: TGTGCCAGTAGTATAGATCGGGGCCCTGAAGCTTTCTTT. It encodes CASSIDRGPEAFF.

This chain uses TRBV5-1 with TRBJ2-7; D is undetermined. Germline CDR1 is SGHRS and CDR2 is YFSETQ. The CDR3 consists of 14 residues. V lost 0 bases and J 1 base, leaving 8 bases between the germline ends. CDR3 coding DNA: TGCGCCAGCAGCTTGGATGTCGGGTCCTACGAGCAGTACTTC. It encodes CASSLDVGSYEQYF.

The rearrangement links TRBV28 to TRBJ1-3, with D maybe TRBD1 (5 bases). The V gene's germline CDR1 is MDHEN and CDR2 SYDVKM. V lost 3 bases to trimming and J lost 3 bases, with 15 bases between them. The CDR3 covers 16 residues. The CDR3 here is CASSFHSGTDGNTIYF. DNA for the CDR3: TGTGCCAGCAGTTTCCATTCAGGGACGGATGGAAACACCATATATTTT.

The chain uses TRBV6-1 and TRBJ2-7; 9 bases agree with TRBD1. V trimming: 7 bases; J trimming: 3 bases; junction bases outside the gene matches: 10. Germline CDR1 MNHNS, CDR2 SASEGT. The CDR3 totals 15 residues. The CDR3 sequence: CASNGAWGQGYEQYF. The CDR3 DNA reads TGTGCCAGCAATGGGGCGTGGGGACAGGGCTACGAGCAGTACTTC.

The chain has TRBV18 and TRBJ2-1, with D perhaps matching TRBD1 (6 bases). Germline V CDR1 and CDR2: KGHSH, LQKENI. The CDR3 runs to 14 residues. V lost 4 bases and J 7 bases, leaving 14 bases between the germline ends. The CDR3 is CASSLRQDSNEQFF. CDR3 sequence (DNA): TGTGCCAGCTCACTTCGACAGGACTCAAATGAGCAGTTCTTC. Supplemented by reference TRBV18 and TRBJ2-1, the full variable domain reads NAGVMQNPRHLVRRRGQEARLRCSPMKGHSHVYWYRQLPEEGLKFMVYLQKENIIDESGMPKERFSAEFPKEGPSILRIQQVVRGDSAAYFCASSLRQDSNEQFFGPGTRLTVL.

The V and J genes are TRBV14 and TRBJ1-1; no clear D gene. Germline V gene lookup returns CDR1 SGHDN and CDR2 FVKESK. V gave up 4 bases and J gave up 5 bases, with 11 bases separating them. The CDR3 totals 13 residues. The CDR3 loop is CASSPMYGTEAFF. The CDR3 bases are TGTGCCAGCAGCCCTATGTACGGGACTGAAGCTTTCTTT.

This clone was observed a few times. The chain has TRBV5-8 and TRBJ1-2; D remains ambiguous. Per germline, CDR1 SGHTS and CDR2 YDEGEE. The CDR3 has 13 amino acids. Trimming took off 4 bases at V and 1 base at J, with 8 bases between the two ends. The CDR3 bases are TGTGCCAGCAGCCCTGACCGTAACTATGGCTACACCTTC. Protein: CASSPDRNYGYTF.

The V and J genes are TRBV6-5 and TRBJ1-5, with D possibly TRBD1 on 6 matching bases. The CDR3 sequence is 15 residues long. The germline V gene has CDR1 MNHEY and CDR2 SVGAGI. The germline V and J ends were trimmed by 6 bases and 7 bases, with 19 bases remaining between them. The CDR3 DNA reads as TGTGCCAGCAGCCGACGACCACAGGGAGAGCAGCCCCAGCATTTT. This encodes CASSRRPQGEQPQHF.